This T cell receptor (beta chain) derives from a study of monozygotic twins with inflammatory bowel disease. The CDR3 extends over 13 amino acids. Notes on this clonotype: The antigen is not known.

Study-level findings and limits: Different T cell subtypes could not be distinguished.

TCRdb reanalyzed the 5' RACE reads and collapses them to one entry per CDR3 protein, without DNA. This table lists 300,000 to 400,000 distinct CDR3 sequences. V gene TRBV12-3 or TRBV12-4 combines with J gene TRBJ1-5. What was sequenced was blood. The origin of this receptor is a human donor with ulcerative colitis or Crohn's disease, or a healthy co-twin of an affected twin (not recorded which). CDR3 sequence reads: CASSLGKDQPQHF.